This TCR beta chain was sequenced during a study of blood T cell repertoires in COVID-19. Study context: Sites in the United States, Italy and Spain provided acute and convalescent COVID-19 samples. The analysed material was cDNA or gDNA that came from T cells, B-cell-depleted T cells, or PBMCs.

Germline assignment: CDR1 ENHRY and CDR2 SYGVKD. The CDR3 length is 13 residues. The germline V and J ends were trimmed by 10 bases and 4 bases, with 16 bases remaining between them. How the authors handled the data: The assay estimated nucleated cells by amplifying reference gene primers. Libraries were prepared by immunoSEQ multiplex PCR; TCRdb keeps only in-frame clonotypes and omits some of them. That table furnishes V, J and clone size, whereas the DNA furnished D and trimming. The table has 350,000 or so clones, about 89% seen once. This clonotype originated in a woman younger than 45 with COVID-19, enrolled during active disease. V usage is TRBV10-3 and J usage is TRBJ2-5; D may be TRBD1 (6 bases). The sequenced material came from peripheral blood. This CDR3 is CATRTAGAETQYF. CDR3 DNA: TGTGCCACCAGGACAGCCGGAGCAGAGACCCAGTACTTC.